The source of this TCR beta chain is a study of post-analysis software for immune sequencing data. This clonotype occurred a few times. Its antigen is currently unknown. The study, taken as a whole, reports: Controls significantly exceeded multiple sclerosis patients in normalized Chao1 diversity.

Unique molecular identifiers had been added to the TCR beta cDNA libraries. T cells numbering about 0.9 to 10 million yielded cDNA molecules that totaled about 500,000. Using its own MiXCR run on the PCR reads, TCRdb lists one record per CDR3 protein. The sample holds about 760,000 distinct CDR3 sequences, roughly 30% seen once. This receptor was taken from a girl aged 10 to 17 with multiple sclerosis. Material for sequencing was blood.

The DNA for the CDR3 is TGCAGTGCCAAGAAGGCGGGGGCCAACGTCCTGACTTTC. Protein product: CSAKKAGANVLTF. V is TRBV20-1 and J is TRBJ2-6; no firm D call. This CDR3 is built from 13 residues. Trimming stripped 6 bases from V and 4 bases from J, with 10 bases between. In germline, CDR1 is DFQATT, CDR2 SNEGSKA (reference sequence).